Shown below are 3 T cell receptor beta chains from a single sample sequenced in a study of T cells in Graves' hyperthyroidism and ophthalmopathy. TCR beta CDR3 regions were amplified from RNA. RT-PCR in the first round (using the HTBI primer set) targeted the TCR CDR3. MiXCR, applied by TCRdb to the multiplex PCR reads, yields one record per CDR3 protein. The sample contains around 600,000 distinct CDR3 sequences, more than 12% of which appear only once. Material: blood. These receptors all stem from a woman aged 45-60 years with Graves' ophthalmopathy.

In this sample, this clonotype turned up many times. The V gene is TRBV5-1, the J gene TRBJ2-1, with TRBD2 matching 10 bases. This CDR3 has 16 residues. Germline CDR1 is SGHRS and CDR2 is YFSETQ. J gave up 10 bases and V 0 bases, and 10 bases lay outside the gene matches. The CDR3 sequence: CASSLVVASGGREQFF. The DNA of the CDR3 is TGCGCCAGCAGCTTGGTCGTGGCTAGCGGGGGACGGGAGCAGTTCTTC.

This clonotype showed up many times. This chain connects TRBV6-1 to TRBJ1-2; D gene unclear. Germline V gene sequence: CDR1 MNHNS, CDR2 SASEGT. The V gene lost 5 bases and the J gene lost 5 bases, with 18 bases spanning the gap. This CDR3 comprises 15 residues. The CDR3 protein is CASSFNSVGSYGYTF. In DNA, the CDR3 is TGTGCCAGCAGTTTTAATTCGGTTGGGAGTTATGGCTACACCTTC.

This clonotype was detected ten times or more. The chain combines TRBV11-2 with TRBJ2-1; D call uncertain. CDR3 length: 17 amino acids. Germline CDR1 reads SGHAT; CDR2 reads FQNNGV. The germline V and J ends were trimmed by 0 bases and 2 bases, with 14 bases remaining between them. The CDR3 is CASSLDLRLSPYNEQFF. The CDR3 DNA reads TGTGCCAGCAGCTTAGATCTTAGACTCTCGCCCTACAATGAGCAGTTCTTC.